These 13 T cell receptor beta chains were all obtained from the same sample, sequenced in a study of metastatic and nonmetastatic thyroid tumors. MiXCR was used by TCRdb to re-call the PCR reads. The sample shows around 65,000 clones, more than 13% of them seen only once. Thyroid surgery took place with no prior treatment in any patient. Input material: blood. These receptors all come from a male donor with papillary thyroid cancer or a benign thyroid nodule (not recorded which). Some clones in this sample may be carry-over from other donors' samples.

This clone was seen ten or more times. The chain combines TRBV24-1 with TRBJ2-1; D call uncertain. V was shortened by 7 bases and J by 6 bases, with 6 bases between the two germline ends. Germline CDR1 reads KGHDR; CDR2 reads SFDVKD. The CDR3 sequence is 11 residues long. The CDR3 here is CATRVANEQFF. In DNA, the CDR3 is TGTGCCACCAGGGTGGCCAATGAGCAGTTCTTC.

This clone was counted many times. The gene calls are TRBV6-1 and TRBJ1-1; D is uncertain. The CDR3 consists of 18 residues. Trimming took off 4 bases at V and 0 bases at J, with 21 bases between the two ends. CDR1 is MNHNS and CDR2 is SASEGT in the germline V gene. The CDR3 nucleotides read TGTGCCAGCAGTGTTCCTTCGGGTCAGGTCGCCCTGAACACTGAAGCTTTCTTT. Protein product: CASSVPSGQVALNTEAFF.

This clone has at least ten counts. The CDR3 DNA reads as TGTGCCAGTTCACCCCAGGGGTACCAAGAGACCCAGTACTTC. Amino acids: CASSPQGYQETQYF. This sequence joins TRBV2 and TRBJ2-5, with D perhaps TRBD1 (6 bases). The CDR3 has 14 residues. CDR1 and CDR2 from the germline V gene are SNHLY and FYNNEI. V lost 9 bases and J lost 0, with 14 bases in between.

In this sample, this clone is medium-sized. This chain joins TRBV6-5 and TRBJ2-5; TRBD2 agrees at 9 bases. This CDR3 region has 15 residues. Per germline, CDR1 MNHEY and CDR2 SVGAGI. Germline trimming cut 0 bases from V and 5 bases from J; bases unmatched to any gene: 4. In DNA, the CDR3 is TGTGCCAGCAGTTACTCGGTTAGCGGGAGCGAGACCCAGTACTTC. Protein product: CASSYSVSGSETQYF.

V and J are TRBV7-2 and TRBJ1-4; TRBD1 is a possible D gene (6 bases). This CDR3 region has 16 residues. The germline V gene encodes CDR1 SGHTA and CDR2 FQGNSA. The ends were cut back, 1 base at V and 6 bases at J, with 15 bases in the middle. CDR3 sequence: CASSLEGGRLYEKLFF. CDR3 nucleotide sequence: TGTGCCAGCAGCTTAGAAGGGGGACGACTGTATGAAAAACTGTTTTTT.

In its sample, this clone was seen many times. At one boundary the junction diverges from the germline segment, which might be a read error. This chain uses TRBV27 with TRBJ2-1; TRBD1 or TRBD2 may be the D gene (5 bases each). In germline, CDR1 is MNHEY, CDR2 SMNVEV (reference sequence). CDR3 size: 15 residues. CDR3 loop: CATSPERGVGNEQFF. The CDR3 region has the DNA TGTGCCACCAGTCCCGAACGAGGGGTGGGCAATGAGCAGTTCTTC.

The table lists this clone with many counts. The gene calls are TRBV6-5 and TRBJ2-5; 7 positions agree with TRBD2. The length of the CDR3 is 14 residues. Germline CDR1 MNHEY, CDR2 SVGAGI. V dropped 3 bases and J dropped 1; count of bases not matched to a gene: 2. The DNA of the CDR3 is TGTGCCAGCAGTTATGGCGGGGGCCAAGAGACCCAGTACTTC. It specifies CASSYGGGQETQYF.

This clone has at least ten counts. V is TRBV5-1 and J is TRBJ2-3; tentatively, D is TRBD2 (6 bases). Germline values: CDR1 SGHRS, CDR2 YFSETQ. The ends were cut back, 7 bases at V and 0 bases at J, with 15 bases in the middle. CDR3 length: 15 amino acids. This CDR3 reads CASHMVAGSTDTQYF. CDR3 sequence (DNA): TGCGCCAGCCATATGGTGGCGGGGAGCACAGATACGCAGTATTTT.

The CDR3, as DNA: TGTGCCACCAGTGATCCCGAGGAGGAGGGCACAGATACGCAGTATTTT. Translating it yields CATSDPEEEGTDTQYF. This rearrangement joins TRBV24-1 to TRBJ2-3, with D tentatively TRBD2 (5 bases). Trimming took 3 bases from V and 1 from J, leaving 13 bases between them. The CDR3 is 16 residues long. The germline V gene has CDR1 KGHDR and CDR2 SFDVKD.

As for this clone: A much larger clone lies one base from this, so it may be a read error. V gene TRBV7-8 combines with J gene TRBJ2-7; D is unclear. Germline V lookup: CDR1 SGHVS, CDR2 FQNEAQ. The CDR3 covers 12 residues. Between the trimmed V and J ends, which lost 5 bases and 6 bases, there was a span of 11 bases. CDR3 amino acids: CASSLDAAEQYF. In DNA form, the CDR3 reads TGTGCCAGCAGCCTGGACGCCGCCGAGCAGTACTTC.

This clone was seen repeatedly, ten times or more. In DNA, the CDR3 is TGTGCCAGCCTCCGGGACGGGACCATTTACGAGCAGTACGTC. As protein: CASLRDGTIYEQYV. This chain links TRBV6-1 with TRBJ2-7; D is perhaps TRBD1 or TRBD2 (5 bases each). The CDR3 spans 14 residues. The germline V gene has CDR1 MNHNS and CDR2 SASEGT. Trimming removed 8 bases from V and 4 bases from J, with 18 bases in between.

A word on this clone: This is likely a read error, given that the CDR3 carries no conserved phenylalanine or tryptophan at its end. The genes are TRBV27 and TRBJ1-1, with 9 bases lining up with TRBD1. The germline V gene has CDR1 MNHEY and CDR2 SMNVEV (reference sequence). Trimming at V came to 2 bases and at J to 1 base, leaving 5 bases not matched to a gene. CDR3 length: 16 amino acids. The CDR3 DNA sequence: TGTGCCAGCAGTTTAGGGACAGGGACCGGGAACACTGAAGCTTTCCTT. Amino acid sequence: CASSLGTGTGNTEAFL.

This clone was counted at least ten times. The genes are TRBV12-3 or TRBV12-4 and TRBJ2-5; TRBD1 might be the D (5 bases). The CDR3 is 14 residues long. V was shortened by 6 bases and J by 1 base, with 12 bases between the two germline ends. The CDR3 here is CASSWGDSQETQYF. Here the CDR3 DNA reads TGTGCCAGCAGCTGGGGTGACAGCCAAGAGACCCAGTACTTC.